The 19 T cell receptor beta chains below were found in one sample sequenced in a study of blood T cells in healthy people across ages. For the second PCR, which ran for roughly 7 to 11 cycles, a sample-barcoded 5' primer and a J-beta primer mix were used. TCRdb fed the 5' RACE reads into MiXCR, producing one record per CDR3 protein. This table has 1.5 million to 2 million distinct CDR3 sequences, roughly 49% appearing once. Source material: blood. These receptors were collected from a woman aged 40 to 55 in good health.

The CDR3 here is CASSYTRDIGGEQYF. CDR3 sequence (DNA): TGTGCCAGCAGTTATACCAGGGACATAGGGGGCGAGCAGTACTTC. The J gene is TRBJ2-7, the V gene TRBV27; TRBD1 is a possible D gene (6 bases). V dropped 4 bases and J dropped 6 bases, with 19 bases sitting between them. The CDR3 has 15 residues. Germline CDR1 reads MNHEY; CDR2 reads SMNVEV (reference sequence).

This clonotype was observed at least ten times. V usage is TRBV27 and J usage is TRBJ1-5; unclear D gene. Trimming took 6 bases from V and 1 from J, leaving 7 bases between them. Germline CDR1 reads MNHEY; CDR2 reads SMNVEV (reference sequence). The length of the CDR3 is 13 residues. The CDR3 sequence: CASSLRSNQPQHF. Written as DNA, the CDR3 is TGTGCCAGCAGCTTAAGAAGCAATCAGCCCCAGCATTTT.

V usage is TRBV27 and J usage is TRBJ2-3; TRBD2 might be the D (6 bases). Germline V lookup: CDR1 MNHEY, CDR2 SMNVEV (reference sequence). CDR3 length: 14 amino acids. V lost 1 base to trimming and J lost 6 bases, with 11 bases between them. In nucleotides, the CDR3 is TGTGCCAGCAGTTTATGGCCGGGAGTGGATACGCAGTATTTT. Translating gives CASSLWPGVDTQYF.

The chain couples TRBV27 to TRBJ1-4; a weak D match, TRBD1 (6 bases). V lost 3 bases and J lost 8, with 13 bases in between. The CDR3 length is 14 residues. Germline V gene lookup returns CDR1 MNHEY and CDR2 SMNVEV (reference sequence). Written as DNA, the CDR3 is TGTGCCAGCAGTTTGATCCGAGGGGGAGAAAAACTGTTTTTT. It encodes CASSLIRGGEKLFF.

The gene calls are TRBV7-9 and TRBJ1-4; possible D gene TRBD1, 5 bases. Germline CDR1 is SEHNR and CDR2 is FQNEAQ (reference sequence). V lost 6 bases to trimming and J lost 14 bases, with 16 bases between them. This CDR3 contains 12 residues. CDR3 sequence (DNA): TGTGCCAGCAGGATGGAGGGGTCTGGGCTGTTTTTT. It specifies CASRMEGSGLFF. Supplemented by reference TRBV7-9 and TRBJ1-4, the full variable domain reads DTGVSQNPRHKITKRGQNVTFRCDPISEHNRLYWYRQTLGQGPEFLTYFQNEAQLEKSRLLSDRFSAERPKGSFSTLEIQRTEQGDSAMYLCASRMEGSGLFFGSGTQLSVL.

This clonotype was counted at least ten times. The CDR3: CASSVADTQYF. DNA of the CDR3: TGTGCCAGCAGCGTAGCAGATACGCAGTATTTT. J is TRBJ2-3 and V is TRBV9; D unclear. Deletions cut 0 bases from V and 4 bases from J, with 0 bases between. CDR3 length: 11 residues. Germline V gives CDR1 SGDLS, CDR2 YYNGEE.

CDR3 sequence (DNA): TGCAGTGCTAGAGTTTACAGGGTCGGCACAGATACGCAGTATTTT. This codes for CSARVYRVGTDTQYF. This chain joins TRBV20-1 and TRBJ2-3; the D gene is possibly TRBD1 (6 bases). This CDR3 spans 15 amino acids. CDR1 and CDR2 from the germline V gene are DFQATT and SNEGSKA (reference sequence). Trimming shortened V by 1 base and J by 1 base, and 12 bases separated the two germline ends.

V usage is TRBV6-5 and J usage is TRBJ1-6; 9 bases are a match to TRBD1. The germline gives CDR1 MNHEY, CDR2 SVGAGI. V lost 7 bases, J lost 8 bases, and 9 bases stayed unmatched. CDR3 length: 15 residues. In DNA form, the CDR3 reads TGTGCCAGCACCCAGTCCGGGACAGGGTATTCACCCCTCCACTTT. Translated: CASTQSGTGYSPLHF.

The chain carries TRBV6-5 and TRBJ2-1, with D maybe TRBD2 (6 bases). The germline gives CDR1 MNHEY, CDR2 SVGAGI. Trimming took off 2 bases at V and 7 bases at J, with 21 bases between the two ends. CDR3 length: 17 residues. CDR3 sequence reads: CASSYGSSAAPRNEQFF. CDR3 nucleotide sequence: TGTGCCAGCAGTTACGGGTCTAGCGCAGCCCCAAGGAATGAGCAGTTCTTC.

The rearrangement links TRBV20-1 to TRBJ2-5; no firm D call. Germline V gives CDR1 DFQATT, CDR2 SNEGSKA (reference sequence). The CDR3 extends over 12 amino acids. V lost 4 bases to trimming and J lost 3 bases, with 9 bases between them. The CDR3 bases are TGCAGTGCTACAGATGAGAAAGAGACCCAGTACTTC. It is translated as CSATDEKETQYF.

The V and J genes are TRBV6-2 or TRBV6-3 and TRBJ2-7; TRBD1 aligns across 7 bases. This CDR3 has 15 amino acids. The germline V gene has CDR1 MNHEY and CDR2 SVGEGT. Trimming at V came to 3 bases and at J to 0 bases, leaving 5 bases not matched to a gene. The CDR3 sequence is CASSYDRASSYEQYF. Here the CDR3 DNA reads TGTGCCAGCAGTTATGACAGGGCGAGCTCCTACGAGCAGTACTTC.

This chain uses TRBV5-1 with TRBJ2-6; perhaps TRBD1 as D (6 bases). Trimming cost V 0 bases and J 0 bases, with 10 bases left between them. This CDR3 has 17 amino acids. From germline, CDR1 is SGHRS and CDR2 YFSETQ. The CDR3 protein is CASSLVGAHSGANVLTF. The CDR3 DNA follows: TGCGCCAGCAGCTTGGTGGGGGCCCACTCTGGGGCCAACGTCCTGACTTTC.

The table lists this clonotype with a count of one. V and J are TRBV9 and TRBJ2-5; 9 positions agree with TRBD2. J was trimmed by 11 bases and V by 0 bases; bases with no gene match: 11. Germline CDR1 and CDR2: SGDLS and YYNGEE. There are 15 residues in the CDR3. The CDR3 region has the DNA TGTGCCAGCAGCGTAGGCGTGACTAGCGGCGGTGAGCAGTACTTC. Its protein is CASSVGVTSGGEQYF.

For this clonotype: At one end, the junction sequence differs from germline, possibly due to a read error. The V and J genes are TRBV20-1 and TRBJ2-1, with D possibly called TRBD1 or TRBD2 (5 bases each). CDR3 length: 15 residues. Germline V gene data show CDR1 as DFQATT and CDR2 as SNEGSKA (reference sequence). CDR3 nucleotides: TGCAGTGCTAGAGCGTGGGGGAACAGCGACAACGAGCAGTTCTTC. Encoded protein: CSARAWGNSDNEQFF.

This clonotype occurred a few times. This chain's CDR3 is CASSLVPTSGVYYAQYF. CDR3 nucleotides: TGTGCCAGCAGCTTGGTACCCACTAGCGGGGTTTATTATGCGCAGTATTTT. V gene TRBV5-6 combines with J gene TRBJ2-3, with 10 bases lining up with TRBD2. The CDR3 length is 17 residues. Trimming removed 0 bases from V and 10 bases from J; junction bases left unmatched: 14. The germline CDR1 and CDR2 sequences are SGHDT and YYEEEE.

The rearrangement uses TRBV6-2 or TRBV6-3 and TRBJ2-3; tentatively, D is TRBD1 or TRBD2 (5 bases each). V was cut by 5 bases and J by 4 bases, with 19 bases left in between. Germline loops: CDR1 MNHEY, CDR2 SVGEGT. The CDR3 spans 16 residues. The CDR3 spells CASSADRGMGSDTQYF. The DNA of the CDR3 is TGTGCCAGCAGTGCAGACAGAGGGATGGGTTCAGATACGCAGTATTTT.

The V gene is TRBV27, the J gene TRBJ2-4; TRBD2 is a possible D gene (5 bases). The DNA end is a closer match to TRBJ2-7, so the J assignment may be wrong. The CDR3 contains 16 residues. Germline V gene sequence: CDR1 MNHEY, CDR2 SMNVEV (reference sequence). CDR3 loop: CASSPSYGVKVYEQYF. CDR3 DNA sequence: TGTGCCAGCAGTCCATCCTACGGGGTGAAGGTTTACGAGCAGTACTTC.

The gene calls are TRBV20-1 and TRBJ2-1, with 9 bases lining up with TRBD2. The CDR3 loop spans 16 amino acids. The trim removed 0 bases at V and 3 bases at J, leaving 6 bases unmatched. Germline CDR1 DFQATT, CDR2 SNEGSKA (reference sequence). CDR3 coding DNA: TGCAGTGCTAGAGAGGCTAGCGGGGAACACTACAATGAGCAGTTCTTC. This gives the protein CSAREASGEHYNEQFF.

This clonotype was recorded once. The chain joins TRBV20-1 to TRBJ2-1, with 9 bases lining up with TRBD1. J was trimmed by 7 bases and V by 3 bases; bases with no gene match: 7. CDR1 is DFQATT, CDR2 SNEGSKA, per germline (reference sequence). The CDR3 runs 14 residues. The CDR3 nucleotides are TGCAGTGCTAGGACCCAGACAGGGGGAAATGAGCAGTTCTTC. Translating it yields CSARTQTGGNEQFF.